This T cell receptor (beta chain) was sequenced in a study of CD8 T cells in ankylosing spondylitis. A few counts support this clonotype. Its antigen remains unidentified. From the 5' RACE reads, TCRdb called clonotypes with MiXCR, one entry per CDR3 protein. This table holds over 150,000 distinct CDR3 sequences, 9.5% to 15% found once. V lost 0 bases, J lost 6 bases, and 15 bases lay in between. The CDR3 sequence is 16 residues long. Germline values: CDR1 MGHRA, CDR2 YSYEKL. Findings and limits, study-wide: Reports say disease-linked clones showed up significantly more in matched ankylosing spondylitis synovial fluid. Apparently characteristic of ankylosing spondylitis blood was a TCR beta motif (about 8 highly homologous variants). Clones linked to the disease showed a CD8+ phenotype. They occurred at relatively low frequencies in peripheral blood.

The sequenced sample consisted of blood, either unsorted or a sorted T cell fraction (not recorded which). The sequence was collected from a male donor with ankylosing spondylitis or in good health (not recorded which). V and J are TRBV4-1 and TRBJ2-1; possibly TRBD2 for D (6 bases). Here the CDR3 reads CASSQDIYGGVNEQFF. The DNA for the CDR3 is TGCGCCAGCAGCCAAGATATTTACGGGGGAGTCAATGAGCAGTTCTTC.